Presented here are 11 T cell receptor beta chains from one specimen sequenced in a study of T-cell memory formation after mild COVID-19. In TCRdb, the 5' RACE reads were re-called with MiXCR into one record per CDR3 protein. The sample consists of around 180,000 distinct CDR3 sequences, 16% of them appearing once. Sequencing was performed on PBMCs or a T cell subset sorted from them (not recorded which). The receptors here all came from an adult woman who had mild COVID-19 (a few samples of this study predate the infection). Cell type and time point are not known.

The chain carries TRBV24-1 and TRBJ1-1; tentatively, D is TRBD1 (6 bases). This CDR3 is built from 15 residues. Germline CDR1 reads KGHDR; CDR2 reads SFDVKD. V was trimmed by 2 bases and J by 7 bases, leaving 16 bases between them. The CDR3 coding sequence is TGTGCCACCAGTGATTCCGGACAGATTCCGAATGAAGCTTTCTTT. Its protein is CATSDSGQIPNEAFF.

In this sample, this clonotype turned up a few times. V usage is TRBV9 and J usage is TRBJ2-3; possibly TRBD1 for D (6 bases). Germline V gene lookup returns CDR1 SGDLS and CDR2 YYNGEE. The CDR3 length is 17 residues. Deletions cut 0 bases from V and 0 bases from J, with 14 bases between. CDR3 sequence reads: CASSVAQGPPSTDTQYF. In DNA, the CDR3 is TGTGCCAGCAGCGTAGCACAGGGTCCCCCGAGCACAGATACGCAGTATTTT.

This clonotype has a handful of counts. J is TRBJ2-7 and V is TRBV24-1, with D perhaps TRBD1 or TRBD2 (5 bases each). Germline assignment: CDR1 KGHDR and CDR2 SFDVKD. The length of the CDR3 is 15 residues. V shed 4 bases and J shed 3 bases, with 15 bases lying between them. The CDR3 bases are TGTGCCACCAGTGACCCAACAGGAGACTACTACGAGCAGTACTTC. Translation: CATSDPTGDYYEQYF.

This clonotype was seen at least ten times. V is TRBV5-4 and J is TRBJ2-7; D not certain. The CDR3 has 16 residues. V gave up 4 bases and J gave up 1 base, with 18 bases separating them. Germline CDR1 SGHNT, CDR2 YYREEE (reference sequence). The CDR3 spells CASSVLSLSGSYEQYF. CDR3 nucleotides: TGTGCCAGCAGCGTCCTGTCTCTGAGTGGGTCCTACGAGCAGTACTTC.

The rearrangement links TRBV20-1 to TRBJ1-5; 8 nucleotides align to TRBD1. The trim removed 4 bases at V and 7 bases at J, leaving 6 bases unmatched. The CDR3 length is 13 residues. Germline values: CDR1 DFQATT, CDR2 SNEGSKA (reference sequence). Written as DNA, the CDR3 is TGCAGTGCTACTTACAGGGGGAGCCAGCCCCAGCATTTT. It codes for CSATYRGSQPQHF.

The V gene is TRBV3-1, the J gene TRBJ1-2; no reliable D call. Germline V lookup: CDR1 LGHDT, CDR2 YNNKEL (reference sequence). The V gene lost 1 base and the J gene lost 2 bases, with 8 bases spanning the gap. The CDR3 totals 14 residues. The CDR3 reads CASSQVAGNYGYTF. The CDR3 DNA reads as TGTGCCAGCAGCCAAGTTGCGGGAAACTATGGCTACACCTTC.

This clonotype was seen repeatedly, ten times or more. The rearrangement links TRBV5-1 to TRBJ2-3; D possibly corresponds to TRBD1 (6 bases). This CDR3 has 14 amino acids. The V end was cut by 5 bases, the J end by 1 base, with 11 bases between. Germline CDR1 reads SGHRS; CDR2 reads YFSETQ. The CDR3 loop reads CASRTGPGTDTQYF. The CDR3 region has the DNA TGCGCCAGCAGGACAGGTCCGGGCACAGATACGCAGTATTTT.

This clonotype was seen more than once but under ten times. The chain employs TRBV7-3 and TRBJ2-5; D call uncertain. V shed 4 bases and J shed 2 bases, with 14 bases lying between them. This CDR3 contains 15 residues. CDR1 is SGHTA and CDR2 is FQGTGA in the germline V gene. Here the CDR3 DNA reads TGTGCCAGCAGCTCTGGGCAGTCCCAACAAGAGACCCAGTACTTC. It specifies CASSSGQSQQETQYF. Full variable domain (outside the CDR3, taken from reference TRBV7-3 and TRBJ2-5): GAGVSQTPSNKVTEKGKYVELRCDPISGHTALYWYRQSLGQGPEFLIYFQGTGAADDSGLPNDRFFAVRPEGSVSTLKIQRTERGDSAVYLCASSSGQSQQETQYFGPGTRLLVL.

This chain uses TRBV24-1 with TRBJ2-3, with D unresolved. Trimming removed 6 bases at V and 4 bases at J, with 7 bases between. CDR1 and CDR2 from the germline V gene are KGHDR and SFDVKD. This CDR3 is 12 amino acids long. For the CDR3, the DNA is TGTGCCACCAGTCGAGAGGCAGATACGCAGTATTTT. Encoded protein: CATSREADTQYF.

This clonotype was seen only a few times. V is TRBV12-3 or TRBV12-4 and J is TRBJ1-5, with 8 bases lining up with TRBD1. There are 15 residues in the CDR3. The V and J ends lost 7 bases and 0 bases, in that order; junction bases with no gene match: 5. The CDR3: CASIRTGSSNQPQHF. CDR3 coding DNA: TGTGCCAGCATCCGGACAGGGAGTAGCAATCAGCCCCAGCATTTT.

The chain carries TRBV20-1 and TRBJ2-1; 7 bases line up with TRBD1. The V and J ends lost 1 base and 2 bases, in that order; junction bases with no gene match: 8. The V gene's germline CDR1 is DFQATT and CDR2 SNEGSKA (reference sequence). This CDR3 has 16 amino acids. The CDR3 nucleotides read TGCAGTGCTAGAGTACGAGGCAGGGGGACCTACAATGAGCAGTTCTTC. Residues: CSARVRGRGTYNEQFF.